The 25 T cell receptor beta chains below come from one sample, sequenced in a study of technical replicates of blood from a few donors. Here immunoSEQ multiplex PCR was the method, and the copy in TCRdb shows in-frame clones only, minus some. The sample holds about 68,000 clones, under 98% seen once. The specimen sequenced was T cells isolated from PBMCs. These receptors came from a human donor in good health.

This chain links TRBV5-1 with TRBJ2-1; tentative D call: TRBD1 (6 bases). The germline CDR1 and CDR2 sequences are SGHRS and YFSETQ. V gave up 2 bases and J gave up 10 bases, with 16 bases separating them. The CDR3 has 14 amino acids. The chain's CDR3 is CASSFLQGSWEQFF. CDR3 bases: TGCGCCAGCAGCTTTTTACAGGGTTCATGGGAGCAGTTCTTC.

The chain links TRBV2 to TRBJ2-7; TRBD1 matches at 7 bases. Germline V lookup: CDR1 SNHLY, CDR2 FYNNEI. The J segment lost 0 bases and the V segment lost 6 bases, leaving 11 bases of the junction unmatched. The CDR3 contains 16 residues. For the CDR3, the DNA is TGTGCCAGCAGCGGACCGGGACAGCGAAGCTCCTACGAGCAGTACTTC. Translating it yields CASSGPGQRSSYEQYF.

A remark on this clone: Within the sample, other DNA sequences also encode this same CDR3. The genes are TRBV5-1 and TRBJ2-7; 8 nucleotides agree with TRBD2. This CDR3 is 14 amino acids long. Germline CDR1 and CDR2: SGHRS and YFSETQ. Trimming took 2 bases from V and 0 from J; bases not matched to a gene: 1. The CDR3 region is CASSLAGASYEQYF. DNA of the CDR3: TGCGCCAGCAGCTTAGCGGGGGCCTCCTACGAGCAGTACTTC.

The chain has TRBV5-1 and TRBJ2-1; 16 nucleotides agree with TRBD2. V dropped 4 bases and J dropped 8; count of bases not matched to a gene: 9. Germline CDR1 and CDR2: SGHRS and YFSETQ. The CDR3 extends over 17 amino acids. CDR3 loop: CASSPMSGTSGRDEQFF. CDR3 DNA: TGCGCCAGCAGCCCGATGTCCGGGACTAGCGGGAGGGATGAGCAGTTCTTC.

The CDR3 loop reads CASIDRVNNYGYTF. In nucleotides, the CDR3 is TGTGCCAGTATCGACAGGGTCAATAACTATGGCTACACCTTC. V usage is TRBV19 and J usage is TRBJ1-2; 7 nucleotides align to TRBD1. This CDR3 has 14 amino acids. Germline V gene sequence: CDR1 LNHDA, CDR2 SQIVND (reference sequence). V shed 7 bases, J shed 1 base, and the junction held 6 bases outside the gene matches.

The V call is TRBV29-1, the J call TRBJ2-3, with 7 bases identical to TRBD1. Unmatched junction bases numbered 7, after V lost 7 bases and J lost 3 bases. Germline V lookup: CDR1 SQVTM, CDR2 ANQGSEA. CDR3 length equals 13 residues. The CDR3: CSEQETGTDTQYF. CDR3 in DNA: TGCAGCGAGCAAGAGACAGGGACAGATACGCAGTATTTT.

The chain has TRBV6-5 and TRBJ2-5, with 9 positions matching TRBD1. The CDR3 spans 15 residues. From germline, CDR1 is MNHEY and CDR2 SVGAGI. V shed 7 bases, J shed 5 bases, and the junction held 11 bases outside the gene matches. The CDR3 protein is CASNPGTGSWETQYF. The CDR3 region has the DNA TGTGCCAGCAATCCCGGGACAGGGTCTTGGGAGACCCAGTACTTC.

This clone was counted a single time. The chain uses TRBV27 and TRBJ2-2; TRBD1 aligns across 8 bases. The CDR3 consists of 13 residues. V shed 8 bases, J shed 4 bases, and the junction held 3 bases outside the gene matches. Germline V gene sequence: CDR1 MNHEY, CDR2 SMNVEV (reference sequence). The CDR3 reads CASADRGTGELFF. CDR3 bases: TGTGCCAGCGCAGACAGGGGCACCGGGGAGCTGTTTTTT.

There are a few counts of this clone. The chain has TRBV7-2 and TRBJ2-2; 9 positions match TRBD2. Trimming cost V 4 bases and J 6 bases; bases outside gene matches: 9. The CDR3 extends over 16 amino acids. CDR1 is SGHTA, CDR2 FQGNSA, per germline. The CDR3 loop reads CASSSGIAGAAGELFF. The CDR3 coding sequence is TGTGCCAGCAGCTCCGGGATAGCGGGAGCAGCCGGGGAGCTGTTTTTT.

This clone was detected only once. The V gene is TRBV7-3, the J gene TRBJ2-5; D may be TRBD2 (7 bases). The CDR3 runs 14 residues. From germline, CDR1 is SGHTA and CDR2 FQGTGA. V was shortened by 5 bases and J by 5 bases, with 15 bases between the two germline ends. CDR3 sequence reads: CASSPVGGGETQYF. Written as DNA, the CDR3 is TGTGCCAGCAGCCCAGTGGGAGGGGGGGAGACCCAGTACTTC.

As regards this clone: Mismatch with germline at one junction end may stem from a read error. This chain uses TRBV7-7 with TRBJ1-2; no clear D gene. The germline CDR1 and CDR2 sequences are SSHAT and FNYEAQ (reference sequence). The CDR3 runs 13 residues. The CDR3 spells CASSKISGYGYTF. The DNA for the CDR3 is TGTGCTAGCAGTAAAATCTCGGGATATGGCTACACCTTC.

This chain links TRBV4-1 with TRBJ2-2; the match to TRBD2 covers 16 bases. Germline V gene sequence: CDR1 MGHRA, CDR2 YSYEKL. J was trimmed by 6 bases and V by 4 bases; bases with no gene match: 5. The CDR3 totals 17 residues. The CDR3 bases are TGCGCCAGCAGCCTTGGGACTAGCGGGAGGGTCGCCGGGGAGCTGTTTTTT. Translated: CASSLGTSGRVAGELFF.

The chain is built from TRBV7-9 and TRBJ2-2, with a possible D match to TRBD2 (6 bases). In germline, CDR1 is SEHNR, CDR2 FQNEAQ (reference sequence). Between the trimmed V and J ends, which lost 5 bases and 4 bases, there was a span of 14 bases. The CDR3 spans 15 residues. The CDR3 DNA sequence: TGTGCCAGCAGCCAAATCGGGAGTGGCACCGGGGAGCTGTTTTTT. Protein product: CASSQIGSGTGELFF.

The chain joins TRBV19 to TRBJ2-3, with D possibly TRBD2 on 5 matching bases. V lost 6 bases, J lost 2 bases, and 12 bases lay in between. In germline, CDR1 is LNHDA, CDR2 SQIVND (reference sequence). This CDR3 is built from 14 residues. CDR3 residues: CASRSGSVTDTQYF. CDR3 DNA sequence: TGTGCCAGTAGAAGTGGGAGCGTCACAGATACGCAGTATTTT.

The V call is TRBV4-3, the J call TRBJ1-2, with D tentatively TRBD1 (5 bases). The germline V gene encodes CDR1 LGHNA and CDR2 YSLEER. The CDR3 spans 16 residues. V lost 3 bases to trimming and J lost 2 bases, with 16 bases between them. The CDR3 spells CASSHTGHRPNYGYTF. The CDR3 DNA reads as TGCGCCAGCAGCCATACAGGACACCGGCCCAACTATGGCTACACCTTC.

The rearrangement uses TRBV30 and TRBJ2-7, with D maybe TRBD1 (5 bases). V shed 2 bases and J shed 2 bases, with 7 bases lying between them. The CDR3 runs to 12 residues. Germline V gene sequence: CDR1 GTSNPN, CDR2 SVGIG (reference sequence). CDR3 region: CAWSLGAYEQYF. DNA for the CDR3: TGTGCCTGGAGTCTAGGGGCCTACGAGCAGTACTTC.

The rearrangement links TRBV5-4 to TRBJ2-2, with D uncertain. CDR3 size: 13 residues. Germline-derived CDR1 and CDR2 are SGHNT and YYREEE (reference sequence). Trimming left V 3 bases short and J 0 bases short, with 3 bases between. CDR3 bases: TGTGCCAGCAGCTCTACGAACACCGGGGAGCTGTTTTTT. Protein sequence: CASSSTNTGELFF. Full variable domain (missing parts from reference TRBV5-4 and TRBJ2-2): ETGVTQSPTHLIKTRGQQVTLRCSSQSGHNTVSWYQQALGQGPQFIFQYYREEENGRGNFPPRFSGLQFPNYSSELNVNALELDDSALYLCASSSTNTGELFFGEGSRLTVL.

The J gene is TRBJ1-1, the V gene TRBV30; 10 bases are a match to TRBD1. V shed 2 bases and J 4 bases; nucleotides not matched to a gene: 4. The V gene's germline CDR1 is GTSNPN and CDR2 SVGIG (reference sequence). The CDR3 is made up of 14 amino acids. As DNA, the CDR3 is TGTGCCTGGAGTCCTGGGACAGGGGTCACTGAAGCTTTCTTT. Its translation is CAWSPGTGVTEAFF.

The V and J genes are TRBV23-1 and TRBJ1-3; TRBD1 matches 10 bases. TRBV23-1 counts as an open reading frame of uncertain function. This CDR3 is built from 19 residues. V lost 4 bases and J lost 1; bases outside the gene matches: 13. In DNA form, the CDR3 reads TGCGCCAGCAGTCCTAAAGAGACAGGGGGCGGTTGTTCTGGAAACACCATATATTTT. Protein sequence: CASSPKETGGGCSGNTIYF.

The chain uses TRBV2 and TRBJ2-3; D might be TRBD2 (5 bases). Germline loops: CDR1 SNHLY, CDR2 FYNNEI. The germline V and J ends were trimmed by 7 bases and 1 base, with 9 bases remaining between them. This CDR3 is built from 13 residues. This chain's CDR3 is CASKDSGTDTQYF. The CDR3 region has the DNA TGTGCCAGCAAGGATAGCGGCACAGATACGCAGTATTTT.

CDR3 DNA sequence: TGTGCCAGCAGTTCTGGACAGGTTCAGTGGAAGTATGGCTACACCTTC. Amino acid sequence: CASSSGQVQWKYGYTF. The chain joins TRBV28 to TRBJ1-2; 7 bases match TRBD1. Germline V gives CDR1 MDHEN, CDR2 SYDVKM. The junction had 13 bases not matched to a gene; V was cut back by 4 bases and J by 5 bases. This CDR3 has 16 residues.

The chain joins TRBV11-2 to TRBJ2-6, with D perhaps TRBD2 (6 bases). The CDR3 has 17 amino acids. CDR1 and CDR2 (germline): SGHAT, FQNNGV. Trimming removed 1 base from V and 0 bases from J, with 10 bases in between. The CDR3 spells CASSLVGGVSGANVLTF. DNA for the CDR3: TGTGCCAGCAGCTTAGTTGGCGGGGTCTCTGGGGCCAACGTCCTGACTTTC.

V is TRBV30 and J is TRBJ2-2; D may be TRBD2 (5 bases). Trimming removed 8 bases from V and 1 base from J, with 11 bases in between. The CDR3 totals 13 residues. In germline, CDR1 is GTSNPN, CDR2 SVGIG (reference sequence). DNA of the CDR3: TGTGCCCAAGGAGGCGGGAACACCGGGGAGCTGTTTTTT. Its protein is CAQGGGNTGELFF.

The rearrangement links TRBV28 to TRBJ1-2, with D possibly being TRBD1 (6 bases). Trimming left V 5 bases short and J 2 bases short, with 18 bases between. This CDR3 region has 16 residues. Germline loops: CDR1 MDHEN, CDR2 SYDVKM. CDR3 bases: TGTGCCAGCAGTCTGTTACACAGGGAGATCAACTATGGCTACACCTTC. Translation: CASSLLHREINYGYTF.

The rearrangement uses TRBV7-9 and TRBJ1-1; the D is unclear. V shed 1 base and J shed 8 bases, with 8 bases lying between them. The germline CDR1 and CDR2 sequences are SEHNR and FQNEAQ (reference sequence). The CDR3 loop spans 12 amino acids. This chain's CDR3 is CASSLGLKEAFF. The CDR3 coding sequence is TGTGCCAGCAGCTTAGGCCTAAAAGAAGCTTTCTTT.